A single sample gave rise to the 25 T cell receptor beta chains below, sequenced in a study of identical twins. TCRdb ran MiXCR on the 5' RACE reads and lists one entry per CDR3 protein. This table has 1.5 million or so distinct CDR3 sequences, under 35% appearing once. Sequenced: cord blood. These receptor sequences come from a newborn girl in good health.

Regarding this clonotype: This clone may be a read error of a much larger clone one base away. The chain joins TRBV21-1 to TRBJ2-7. TRBV21-1 is a pseudogene segment. The CDR3 length is 13 residues. The CDR3 bases are TGTGCCGGCAGCAGACAAATTCACTACGAGCAGTACTTC. This encodes CAGSRQIHYEQYF.

The rearrangement joins TRBV6-4 to TRBJ2-1; possible D gene TRBD2, 7 bases. The J call is doubtful: the DNA matches TRBJ2-7 better. Germline values: CDR1 MRHNA, CDR2 SNTAGT. The length of the CDR3 is 15 residues. CDR3 nucleotides: TGTGCCAGCAGTGCTGGGGGGGCCTCCTACAATGAGCAGTACTTC. Its translation: CASSAGGASYNEQYF.

The genes are TRBV20-1 and TRBJ1-2; 7 bases fit TRBD1. V lost 0 bases to trimming and J lost 4 bases; unmatched junction nucleotides: 2. This CDR3 is 13 amino acids long. Germline assignment: CDR1 DFQATT and CDR2 SNEGSKA (reference sequence). The CDR3: CSARDNRGYGYTF. CDR3 sequence (DNA): TGCAGTGCTAGAGATAACAGGGGCTATGGCTACACCTTC.

V is TRBV10-3 and J is TRBJ1-6, with D unclear. Trimming stripped 6 bases from V and 8 bases from J, with 14 bases between. Germline CDR1 and CDR2: ENHRY and SYGVKD. The CDR3 consists of 14 residues. CDR3 sequence reads: CAIRMQVADSPLHF. CDR3 sequence (DNA): TGTGCCATCAGGATGCAGGTGGCGGATTCACCCCTCCACTTT.

Only a few counts were recorded for this clonotype. The rearrangement joins TRBV28 to TRBJ1-2; D not resolved. Trimming pared 2 bases from V and 6 bases from J, leaving 7 bases between. The CDR3 is 12 amino acids. Germline V gene sequence: CDR1 MDHEN, CDR2 SYDVKM. CDR3 coding DNA: TGTGCCAGCAGTTTAGGGCGGAATGGCTACACCTTC. It specifies CASSLGRNGYTF.

This clonotype was picked up a small number of times. V usage is TRBV2 and J usage is TRBJ1-6, with 7 bases that match TRBD1. The V gene's germline CDR1 is SNHLY and CDR2 FYNNEI. The CDR3 is 15 amino acids. The J segment lost 7 bases and the V segment lost 4 bases, leaving 7 bases of the junction unmatched. In DNA, the CDR3 is TGTGCCAGCAGTGTTGAGGGGGCCGGGAATTCACCCCTCCACTTT. Translating it yields CASSVEGAGNSPLHF.

A few counts support this clonotype. The chain links TRBV3-1 to TRBJ1-2; D remains unclear. V shed 0 bases and J shed 5 bases, with 13 bases lying between them. CDR1 LGHDT and CDR2 YNNKEL come from the germline V gene (reference sequence). This CDR3 is built from 15 residues. The CDR3 loop reads CASSQDTLGRYGYTF. The CDR3 DNA reads TGTGCCAGCAGCCAAGATACACTGGGGAGATATGGCTACACCTTC.

The V gene is TRBV14, the J gene TRBJ1-4; D not certain. The CDR3 consists of 12 residues. The V gene's germline CDR1 is SGHDN and CDR2 FVKESK. V shed 4 bases and J shed 11 bases, with 11 bases lying between them. CDR3 sequence: CASSPGDRKLFF. The CDR3 nucleotides read TGTGCCAGCAGCCCTGGCGACCGCAAACTGTTTTTT.

The rearrangement links TRBV20-1 to TRBJ1-4; D perhaps matches TRBD1 (6 bases). V gave up 3 bases and J gave up 2 bases, with 13 bases separating them. The V gene's germline CDR1 is DFQATT and CDR2 SNEGSKA (reference sequence). The CDR3 extends over 15 amino acids. CDR3 protein: CSARGGTSTNEKLFF. Here the CDR3 DNA reads TGCAGTGCTAGGGGGGGCACCTCTACTAATGAAAAACTGTTTTTT.

This clonotype was counted only a few times. The J gene is TRBJ2-3, the V gene TRBV28; TRBD2 might be the D (5 bases). With 7 bases removed from V and 2 bases from J, the gap between germline ends came to 13 bases. CDR3 length: 14 amino acids. Germline values: CDR1 MDHEN, CDR2 SYDVKM. The CDR3 DNA reads as TGTGCCAGCACCTTGGGAGAAAACACAGATACGCAGTATTTT. Translation gives CASTLGENTDTQYF.

This clonotype was observed at least ten times. J is TRBJ2-3 and V is TRBV3-1; D unresolved. Germline V gene lookup returns CDR1 LGHDT and CDR2 YNNKEL (reference sequence). The CDR3 consists of 16 residues. The V end lost 0 bases, the J end lost 4 bases, and 14 bases lay between the germline ends. Written as DNA, the CDR3 is TGTGCCAGCAGCCAAGATCCCTCAACGCGCGCAGATACGCAGTATTTT. As protein: CASSQDPSTRADTQYF.

The genes are TRBV7-7 and TRBJ1-1, with TRBD1 identical over 9 bases. Germline CDR1 reads SSHAT; CDR2 reads FNYEAQ (reference sequence). The CDR3 covers 15 residues. The V and J ends lost 0 bases and 1 base, in that order; junction bases with no gene match: 0. CDR3 residues: CASSLADRGNTEAFF. The CDR3 DNA sequence: TGTGCCAGCAGCTTAGCGGACAGGGGGAACACTGAAGCTTTCTTT.

This clonotype has just a few counts. The rearrangement uses TRBV29-1 and TRBJ2-3; 10 bases match TRBD2. The CDR3 runs to 15 residues. Per germline, CDR1 SQVTM and CDR2 ANQGSEA. V dropped 4 bases and J dropped 6; count of bases not matched to a gene: 10. DNA of the CDR3: TGCAGCGTTGTTAAGCGGGGGGGGCTGTACGATACGCAGTATTTT. Its translation is CSVVKRGGLYDTQYF.

The chain joins TRBV5-1 to TRBJ2-2, with D unresolved. The CDR3 length is 14 residues. The germline CDR1 and CDR2 sequences are SGHRS and YFSETQ. Deletions cut 4 bases from V and 6 bases from J, with 13 bases between. DNA of the CDR3: TGCGCCAGCAGCGATTCTATCAGCGCCGGGGAGCTGTTTTTT. Residues: CASSDSISAGELFF.

The table lists this clonotype with a few counts. V usage is TRBV5-4 and J usage is TRBJ2-5; 10 positions agree with TRBD1. The DNA end is a closer match to TRBJ2-7, so the J assignment may be wrong. The CDR3 spans 17 residues. Germline loops: CDR1 SGHNT, CDR2 YYREEE (reference sequence). The CDR3 DNA reads TGTGCCAGCAGCTCCAGGGACAGGGGACAATTCTCCCTCGAGCAGTACTTC. Its translation: CASSSRDRGQFSLEQYF.

The rearrangement joins TRBV19 to TRBJ2-3, with D perhaps TRBD1 (7 bases). The germline V and J ends were trimmed by 6 bases and 8 bases, with 21 bases remaining between them. The CDR3 consists of 15 residues. CDR1 and CDR2 (germline): LNHDA, SQIVND (reference sequence). CDR3 protein: CASRASSRQGGTQYF. The CDR3 DNA reads TGTGCCAGTAGAGCATCTAGCCGACAGGGAGGTACGCAGTATTTT.

The genes are TRBV12-3 or TRBV12-4 and TRBJ2-1; no reliable D call. Between the trimmed V and J ends, which lost 5 bases and 0 bases, there was a span of 11 bases. The CDR3 length is 15 residues. The CDR3 spells CASSPRDTSYNEQFF. The CDR3 DNA is TGTGCCAGCAGTCCTCGTGACACCTCCTACAATGAGCAGTTCTTC.

This clonotype has a handful of counts. CDR3 bases: TGCAGTGCTAGAGATTTGGATAGCTCCTACAATGAGCAGTTCTTC. Translated, it gives CSARDLDSSYNEQFF. The chain uses TRBV20-1 and TRBJ2-1; no clear D. The V gene's germline CDR1 is DFQATT and CDR2 SNEGSKA (reference sequence). The CDR3 consists of 15 residues. The V end was cut by 0 bases, the J end by 0 bases, with 9 bases between.

This clonotype came up a few times. This chain joins TRBV6-2 or TRBV6-3 and TRBJ1-5, with D possibly being TRBD1 (6 bases). Looked up from germline, CDR1 is MNHEY and CDR2 is SVGEGT. This CDR3 is 15 amino acids long. Trimming removed 1 base from V and 1 base from J, with 8 bases in between. The CDR3 bases are TGTGCCAGCAGTTACTGGCAGGGGAGCAATCAGCCCCAGCATTTT. Its translation is CASSYWQGSNQPQHF.

This clonotype was counted at least ten times. The V call is TRBV29-1, the J call TRBJ1-2; D unclear. Germline CDR1 SQVTM, CDR2 ANQGSEA. Deletions cut 4 bases from V and 1 base from J, with 4 bases between. The CDR3 length is 11 residues. CDR3 bases: TGCAGCGTTGGTTATAACTATGGCTACACCTTC. Translating gives CSVGYNYGYTF.

The sample holds one count of this clonotype. The V gene is TRBV5-1, the J gene TRBJ2-4, with D possibly being TRBD1 or TRBD2 (6 bases each). The J call may be wrong; the DNA end is better matched by TRBJ2-7. CDR1 SGHRS and CDR2 YFSETQ come from the germline V gene. The CDR3 sequence is 16 residues long. As DNA, the CDR3 is TGCGCCAGCAGCTTGACTGGAGGGGACACCTCCTACGAGCAGTACTTC. Residues: CASSLTGGDTSYEQYF.

The chain combines TRBV12-5 with TRBJ2-2; D gene ambiguous. The CDR3 is 12 residues long. The germline V gene encodes CDR1 LGHNT and CDR2 FRNRAP. With 6 bases removed from V and 3 bases from J, the gap between germline ends came to 5 bases. The CDR3 sequence is CASGNYTGELFF. CDR3 nucleotides: TGTGCTAGTGGAAACTACACCGGGGAGCTGTTTTTT.

This clonotype was seen only a few times. The rearrangement joins TRBV11-2 to TRBJ2-5, with D possibly being TRBD1 (6 bases). Between the trimmed V and J ends, which lost 1 base and 1 base, there was a span of 13 bases. The CDR3 is 16 amino acids. CDR1 is SGHAT, CDR2 FQNNGV, per germline. CDR3 bases: TGTGCCAGCAGCTTAGGGACAGTAAAGATCCAAGAGACCCAGTACTTC. Translating it yields CASSLGTVKIQETQYF.

The chain is built from TRBV18 and TRBJ2-1; no firm D call. Germline-derived CDR1 and CDR2 are KGHSH and LQKENI. V was cut by 3 bases and J by 4 bases, with 22 bases left in between. CDR3 size: 18 residues. CDR3 in DNA: TGTGCCAGCTCACCTAAACATATCGCCCTAATTCTTTACAATGAGCAGTTCTTC. Protein: CASSPKHIALILYNEQFF.

The table lists this clonotype with many counts. DNA for the CDR3: TGCAGCGTTGTCCGCACAACAGGAGACTATGGCTACACCTTC. This encodes CSVVRTTGDYGYTF. The J gene is TRBJ1-2, the V gene TRBV29-1; possible D gene TRBD1, 5 bases. V was clipped by 4 bases and J by 3 bases, with 15 bases between them. Germline V gene lookup returns CDR1 SQVTM and CDR2 ANQGSEA. The CDR3 totals 14 residues.